The present TCR beta chain was sequenced within a study of beta chain features in type 1 diabetes. Whole-study context: Over all samples combined, about 99,000,000 sorted cells were examined.

On this clone itself: Its antigen is unknown.

Blood was collected once per donor into heparin, averaging about 110 mL. CDR3 size: 15 residues. CDR1 and CDR2 from the germline V gene are MNHEY and SVGAGI. V lost 2 bases, J lost 1 base, and 11 bases lay in between. Sequenced material consisted of expressed TCRB transcripts (all of the isolated RNA was reverse transcribed). TCRdb's table, derived via immunoSEQ multiplex PCR, lists solely in-frame clones and lacks some. Of over 90,000 clones in the sample, approximately 30% are singletons; the top ten hold less than 0.65%. Study-level points and caveats: All four CD4+ subsets of Type 1 diabetes patients contained TCRB CDR3s that were moderately but significantly shorter.

The TCR was taken from a woman under 30 with type 1 diabetes. Sequenced material: central memory CD4+ T cells from blood. The chain uses TRBV6-5 and TRBJ1-1; maybe TRBD1 (5 bases). CDR3 DNA sequence: TGTGCCAGCAGTTACGGAAGGGGCTCGAACACTGAAGCTTTCTTT. This gives the protein CASSYGRGSNTEAFF.